This TCR beta chain was sequenced for a study of cytomegalovirus exposure and HLA in healthy donors. The PCR ran on 60 Vbeta and 13 Jbeta primers. Under the authors' procedure: The authors later counted tens of millions of unique TCR beta chains, some 10 million of them shared. The repertoire was sequenced with immunoSEQ multiplex PCR; TCRdb's copy has only in-frame clones and lacks some. Clone size and the V and J calls come from that table; the DNA yielded D and trimming. This sample has around 130,000 clones, with 82% found just once. Healthy bone marrow donors made up the cohort. A remark on this clone: Its specificity is not known.

General study results and limits: There were 150 to 200 TCR beta chains listed as cytomegalovirus-associated. Most of the CMV-associated TCR beta chains (in a later analysis) appeared to be HLA-restricted.

Germline loops: CDR1 LNHDA, CDR2 SQIVND (reference sequence). V shed 5 bases, J shed 7 bases, and the junction held 6 bases outside the gene matches. CDR3 length: 14 residues. This receptor was identified in a woman younger than 35 in good health and CMV-seronegative. The gene calls are TRBV19 and TRBJ1-4; 8 bases match TRBD1. Sequenced input: PBMCs. Written as DNA, the CDR3 is TGTGCCAGTAGTCCGGACAGGGTGGGTGAAAAACTGTTTTTT. It is translated as CASSPDRVGEKLFF.